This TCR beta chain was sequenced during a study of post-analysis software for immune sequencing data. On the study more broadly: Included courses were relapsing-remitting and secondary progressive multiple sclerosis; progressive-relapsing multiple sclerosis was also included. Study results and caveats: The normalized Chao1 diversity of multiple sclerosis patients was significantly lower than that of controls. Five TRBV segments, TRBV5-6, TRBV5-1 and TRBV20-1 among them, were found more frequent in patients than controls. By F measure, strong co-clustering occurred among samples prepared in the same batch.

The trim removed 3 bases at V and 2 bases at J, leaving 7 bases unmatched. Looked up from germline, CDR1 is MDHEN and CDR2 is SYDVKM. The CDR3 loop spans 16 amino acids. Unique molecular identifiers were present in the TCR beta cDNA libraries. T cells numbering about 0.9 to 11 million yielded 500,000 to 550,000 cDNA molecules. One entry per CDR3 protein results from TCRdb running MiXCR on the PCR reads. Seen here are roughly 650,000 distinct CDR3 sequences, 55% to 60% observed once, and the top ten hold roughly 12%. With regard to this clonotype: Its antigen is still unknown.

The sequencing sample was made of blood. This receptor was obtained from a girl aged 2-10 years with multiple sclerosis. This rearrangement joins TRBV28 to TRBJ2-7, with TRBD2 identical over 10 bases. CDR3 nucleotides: TGTGCCAGCAGTTTCCCTCTAGCGGGAGCCACCTACGAGCAGTACTTC. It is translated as CASSFPLAGATYEQYF.